This is a list of T cell receptor beta chains from one sample in a study of response to subunit inactivated influenza vaccine. MiXCR was run by TCRdb on the RT-PCR reads, yielding one entry per CDR3 protein. There are around 490,000 distinct CDR3 sequences in the sample; about 8% occur only once, and 13% lies in the top ten. The specimen was PBMCs from blood, collected around 25 months after vaccination. The origin of the receptors is a man in his fifties or sixties who received an inactivated influenza vaccine. Both conserved end residues are trimmed from each CDR3. Each record gives: J gene, D gene, V gene, CDR3 protein. The D gene is left open where the match is weak.

j_gene: TRBJ2-3
d_gene: -
v_gene: TRBV2
CDR3aa: ASSEVSGTQY

j_gene: TRBJ2-1
d_gene: -
v_gene: TRBV12-3/TRBV12-4
CDR3aa: ASQNGGNEQF

j_gene: TRBJ2-2
d_gene: TRBD2
v_gene: TRBV27
CDR3aa: ASSLYTSGNTGELF

j_gene: TRBJ2-3
d_gene: -
v_gene: TRBV5-6
CDR3aa: ASSGGDTDTQY

j_gene: TRBJ2-7
d_gene: TRBD1
v_gene: TRBV5-5
CDR3aa: ASSPDRGHSYEQY

j_gene: TRBJ1-2
d_gene: TRBD1
v_gene: TRBV12-3/TRBV12-4
CDR3aa: ASSPGTGANYGYT

j_gene: TRBJ2-3
d_gene: -
v_gene: TRBV5-6
CDR3aa: ASSFNGGAGTDTQY

j_gene: TRBJ2-1
d_gene: -
v_gene: TRBV7-9
CDR3aa: ASSYPVPRGPLF

j_gene: TRBJ2-2
d_gene: -
v_gene: TRBV5-1
CDR3aa: ASSLDGAGTGELF

j_gene: TRBJ1-2
d_gene: -
v_gene: TRBV4-3
CDR3aa: ASSQVVGADYGYT

j_gene: TRBJ1-2
d_gene: -
v_gene: TRBV5-5
CDR3aa: ASSRAGTNYGYT

j_gene: TRBJ2-1
d_gene: -
v_gene: TRBV7-2
CDR3aa: ASSLAEGPYNEQF

j_gene: TRBJ1-6
d_gene: -
v_gene: TRBV2
CDR3aa: ASGGEGSPLH

j_gene: TRBJ2-4
d_gene: -
v_gene: TRBV18
CDR3aa: ASCPDRGTDQY

j_gene: TRBJ1-1
d_gene: TRBD1
v_gene: TRBV5-4
CDR3aa: ASSLLGQGFSEAF

j_gene: TRBJ2-1
d_gene: TRBD1
v_gene: TRBV27
CDR3aa: ASSLSGTGIYNEQF

j_gene: TRBJ1-2
d_gene: -
v_gene: TRBV20-1
CDR3aa: SARATDYYT

j_gene: TRBJ2-7
d_gene: -
v_gene: TRBV28
CDR3aa: ASKKLTSSYEQY

j_gene: TRBJ2-3
d_gene: TRBD1
v_gene: TRBV20-1
CDR3aa: SASRGGPDTQY

j_gene: TRBJ2-7
d_gene: TRBD2
v_gene: TRBV7-9
CDR3aa: ASSLMTSGRSEQY

j_gene: TRBJ2-7
d_gene: TRBD1
v_gene: TRBV23-1
CDR3aa: ASSRDRIGEQY

j_gene: TRBJ2-6
d_gene: TRBD1
v_gene: TRBV13
CDR3aa: ASRETGVGANVLT

j_gene: TRBJ1-1
d_gene: -
v_gene: TRBV5-6
CDR3aa: ASSLPGRWNTEAF

j_gene: TRBJ1-1
d_gene: -
v_gene: TRBV28
CDR3aa: ASMEGVNTEAF

j_gene: TRBJ2-3
d_gene: -
v_gene: TRBV7-2
CDR3aa: ASSPLGGGTDTQY